These 19 T cell receptor beta chains share one sample of origin, sequenced in a study of lymphopenia after photon versus proton radiotherapy. Some clones are missing from TCRdb's copy, which holds only in-frame ones; the method was immunoSEQ multiplex PCR. The sample yields 25,000 to 30,000 clones, roughly 87% seen once. Sequenced here: peripheral blood, sampled from a patient treated with proton-based radiotherapy. All receptors derive from an older woman with cholangiocarcinoma. Some clones in this sample may be carry-over from other donors' samples.

The J gene is TRBJ1-2, the V gene TRBV11-3; D not certain. This CDR3 is built from 15 residues. V was clipped by 3 bases and J by 0 bases, with 11 bases between them. The germline V gene encodes CDR1 SGHNT and CDR2 YENEEA. The chain's CDR3 is CASSLGPLANYGYTF. For the CDR3, the DNA is TGTGCCAGCAGCTTGGGTCCCTTAGCTAACTATGGCTACACCTTC. Full variable domain (rest looked up from reference TRBV11-3 and TRBJ1-2): EAGVVQSPRYKIIEKKQPVAFWCNPISGHNTLYWYLQNLGQGPELLIRYENEEAVDDSQLPKDRFSAERLKGVDSTLKIQPAELGDSAVYLCASSLGPLANYGYTFGSGTRLTVV.

CDR3 nucleotides: TGTGCCAGTAGCGCGGACAGGTCCTTCGGGGGTGAGCAGTTCTTC. It is translated as CASSADRSFGGEQFF. This chain connects TRBV19 to TRBJ2-1; perhaps TRBD1 as D (7 bases). This CDR3 comprises 15 residues. Germline-derived CDR1 and CDR2 are LNHDA and SQIVND (reference sequence). The V end was cut by 6 bases, the J end by 9 bases, with 21 bases between.

This sequence joins TRBV11-2 and TRBJ1-2, with D possibly matching TRBD1 (6 bases). Trimming removed 3 bases at V and 5 bases at J, with 7 bases between. Germline V CDR1 and CDR2: SGHAT, FQNNGV. The CDR3 contains 12 residues. In DNA, the CDR3 is TGTGCCAGCAGCTTGGGGGCGTATGGCTACACCTTC. It yields the protein CASSLGAYGYTF.

The rearrangement joins TRBV6-1 to TRBJ1-2, with unresolved D. This CDR3 has 13 amino acids. Germline lookup yields CDR1 MNHNS and CDR2 SASEGT. Trimming took off 8 bases at V and 8 bases at J, with 18 bases between the two ends. This chain's CDR3 is CASLPRVSGGYTF. The CDR3 nucleotides read TGTGCCAGCCTTCCTAGGGTTTCTGGGGGCTACACCTTC.

As DNA, the CDR3 is TGTGCCAGCAGCGATCGGGACAGGCGTGGAAACACCATATATTTT. This sequence encodes CASSDRDRRGNTIYF. The chain is built from TRBV5-6 and TRBJ1-3; 8 bases match TRBD1. This CDR3 contains 15 residues. CDR1 and CDR2 from the germline V gene are SGHDT and YYEEEE. Trimming at V came to 4 bases and at J to 3 bases, leaving 6 bases not matched to a gene.

This clone has more than one count but fewer than ten. The rearrangement joins TRBV9 to TRBJ1-5, with D unresolved. V lost 0 bases and J lost 5, with 12 bases in between. The germline CDR1 and CDR2 sequences are SGDLS and YYNGEE. This CDR3 has 15 residues. CDR3 nucleotide sequence: TGTGCCAGCAGCGTAGCTAGCGGGGTTGATCAGCCCCAGCATTTT. It yields the protein CASSVASGVDQPQHF.

This clone has only a few counts. The J gene is TRBJ1-4, the V gene TRBV6-5; 8 bases match TRBD1. Germline CDR1 MNHEY, CDR2 SVGAGI. The CDR3 length is 15 residues. J lost 8 bases, V lost 5 bases, and 10 bases had no gene match. The CDR3, as DNA: TGTGCCAGCAGTCGACAGGGGTTGTTTGGGGAAAAACTGTTTTTT. Translation gives CASSRQGLFGEKLFF.

The rearrangement links TRBV29-1 to TRBJ2-3; 9 positions agree with TRBD2. This CDR3 is 15 amino acids long. Germline CDR1 is SQVTM and CDR2 is ANQGSEA. With V trimmed by 6 bases and J by 4 bases, 11 bases remained unmatched. The CDR3 DNA is TGCAGCGTGACTAGCGGAGCCTCATTCGCAGATACGCAGTATTTT. This sequence encodes CSVTSGASFADTQYF.

The sample holds a few counts of this clone. The chain links TRBV6-1 to TRBJ2-3; TRBD1 matches 7 bases. The CDR3 totals 15 residues. Trimming at V came to 8 bases and at J to 0 bases, leaving 8 bases not matched to a gene. Per the germline V gene, CDR1 is MNHNS and CDR2 is SASEGT. CDR3 protein: CASVGTVTSTDTQYF. The CDR3 nucleotides are TGTGCCAGCGTAGGGACAGTGACGAGCACAGATACGCAGTATTTT.

V and J are TRBV5-5 and TRBJ1-1; no clear D gene. The CDR3 is 14 amino acids. Trimming left V 0 bases short and J 0 bases short, with 6 bases between. Per germline, CDR1 SGHKS and CDR2 YYEKEE (reference sequence). CDR3 loop: CASSLGAVNTEAFF. The CDR3 DNA reads TGTGCCAGCAGCTTGGGAGCAGTGAACACTGAAGCTTTCTTT.

This rearrangement joins TRBV9 to TRBJ1-1, with a possible D match to TRBD1 (6 bases). CDR3 size: 17 residues. V lost 3 bases and J lost 2, with 20 bases in between. Per the germline V gene, CDR1 is SGDLS and CDR2 is YYNGEE. The CDR3 loop reads CASSARGGRSFNTEAFF. DNA of the CDR3: TGTGCCAGCAGCGCCCGGGGGGGCCGGTCTTTCAACACTGAAGCTTTCTTT.

V gene TRBV7-2 combines with J gene TRBJ2-4; the D is unclear. Per the germline V gene, CDR1 is SGHTA and CDR2 is FQGNSA. V was shortened by 8 bases and J by 1 base, with 12 bases between the two germline ends. This CDR3 comprises 14 residues. The CDR3 loop reads CASSPRLAKNIQYF. The CDR3 nucleotides are TGTGCCAGCTCCCCGCGCTTGGCCAAAAACATTCAGTACTTC.

The genes are TRBV29-1 and TRBJ1-2, with D possibly TRBD1 on 5 matching bases. CDR1 is SQVTM, CDR2 ANQGSEA, per germline. Trimming took off 7 bases at V and 0 bases at J, with 12 bases between the two ends. The CDR3 has 13 residues. The CDR3 loop is CSDARGTNYGYTF. The CDR3 DNA reads TGCAGCGATGCGAGGGGTACTAACTATGGCTACACCTTC.

The CDR3 DNA follows: TGTGCCAGCAGCTTTACTAGCGGAGCAAACATTCAGTACTTC. As protein: CASSFTSGANIQYF. The chain combines TRBV11-2 with TRBJ2-4; 8 bases match TRBD2. Germline CDR1 SGHAT, CDR2 FQNNGV. With V trimmed by 3 bases and J by 6 bases, 4 bases remained unmatched. This CDR3 is built from 14 residues.

The chain combines TRBV4-2 with TRBJ2-3; D possibly uses TRBD1 or TRBD2 (5 bases each). The CDR3 runs to 16 residues. Trimming stripped 3 bases from V and 6 bases from J, with 19 bases between. CDR1 and CDR2 (germline): LGHNA, YNFKEQ. The CDR3 DNA is TGTGCCAGCAGCCAGGGGTCCGGGACGGTCTCTGATACGCAGTATTTT. As protein: CASSQGSGTVSDTQYF.

The genes are TRBV9 and TRBJ2-1; D unclear. Germline V lookup: CDR1 SGDLS, CDR2 YYNGEE. V was cut by 4 bases and J by 1 base, with 12 bases left in between. The CDR3 length is 15 residues. CDR3 sequence: CASSPQRVSYNEQFF. The CDR3 nucleotides read TGTGCCAGCAGCCCGCAACGAGTATCCTACAATGAGCAGTTCTTC.

The chain recombines TRBV10-2 with TRBJ1-4; 7 nucleotides agree with TRBD1. The germline CDR1 and CDR2 sequences are WSHSY and SAAADI. V shed 2 bases, J shed 8 bases, and the junction held 2 bases outside the gene matches. The CDR3 extends over 13 amino acids. DNA of the CDR3: TGCGCCAGCAGTGAGCCAGGGGGAGAAAAACTGTTTTTT. Amino acid sequence: CASSEPGGEKLFF.

The chain uses TRBV5-1 and TRBJ2-3, with no clear D. CDR3 length: 15 residues. V lost 4 bases and J 5 bases, leaving 17 bases between the germline ends. The V gene's germline CDR1 is SGHRS and CDR2 YFSETQ. The CDR3 loop is CASSPVDFNQDTQYF. In DNA form, the CDR3 reads TGCGCCAGCAGCCCGGTCGACTTTAACCAAGATACGCAGTATTTT. Complete variable domain (other parts from reference TRBV5-1 and TRBJ2-3): KAGVTQTPRYLIKTRGQQVTLSCSPISGHRSVSWYQQTPGQGLQFLFEYFSETQRNKGNFPGRFSGRQFSNSRSEMNVSTLELGDSALYLCASSPVDFNQDTQYFGPGTRLTVL.

The chain is built from TRBV25-1 and TRBJ1-1; possible D gene TRBD1, 6 bases. Trimming shortened V by 1 base and J by 7 bases, and 13 bases separated the two germline ends. CDR1 MGHDK and CDR2 SYGVNS come from the germline V gene. CDR3 length: 14 amino acids. CDR3 bases: TGTGCCAGCAGTGAATCAGGGGCGACTTATGAAGCTTTCTTT. This gives the protein CASSESGATYEAFF.